This TCR beta chain was recorded in a study of shared clonotypes between healthy human individuals. Study-level results: Memory subsets had estimated richness that was generally smaller than that of naive subsets.

Sequencing used immunoSEQ multiplex PCR; TCRdb keeps in-frame clones, though not all of them. The repertoire consists of about 1.1 million clones, with approximately 80% occurring once and the leading ten covering more than 0.45%. The ends were cut back, 1 base at V and 2 bases at J, with 11 bases in the middle. The length of the CDR3 is 15 residues. Germline V gene lookup returns CDR1 SEHNR and CDR2 FQNEAQ (reference sequence). To note about this clone: What it binds is not known.

The chain is built from TRBV7-9 and TRBJ2-5; possible D gene TRBD1, 6 bases. The clonotype was recovered from a man aged 18 to 35 in good health. Some clones in this sample may be carry-over from other donors' samples. Sequenced material: memory CD4+ T cells from PBMCs. Documented subset: CD45RA-negative fraction. The CDR3 DNA follows: TGTGCCAGCAGCTTAGACAGGGTCACACAAGAGACCCAGTACTTC. Its translation is CASSLDRVTQETQYF.